These 23 T cell receptor beta chains came from one sample sequenced in a study of blood T cell repertoires in COVID-19. The method was immunoSEQ multiplex PCR; TCRdb's version includes in-frame clones alone and lacks a portion of them. The table lists some 130,000 clones, nearly 85% of them singletons, with 44% in the top ten. Specimen: peripheral blood. These receptors were collected from a human donor in a cohort sampled during active COVID-19.

This chain connects TRBV2 to TRBJ1-2; D may be TRBD1 (5 bases). This CDR3 spans 14 amino acids. Germline loops: CDR1 SNHLY, CDR2 FYNNEI. V lost 8 bases and J 7 bases, leaving 20 bases between the germline ends. As DNA, the CDR3 is TGTGCCAGCGGGTGGGCAGGGTCGTCCAGTGGCTACACCTTC. Translated: CASGWAGSSSGYTF.

The V and J genes are TRBV7-2 and TRBJ1-5; D gene unclear. V shed 1 base and J shed 4 bases, with 5 bases lying between them. Looked up from germline, CDR1 is SGHTA and CDR2 is FQGNSA. The CDR3 totals 13 residues. CDR3 nucleotides: TGTGCCAGCAGCTTAGGGCCTAATCAGCCCCAGCATTTT. The encoded protein is CASSLGPNQPQHF. Supplemented by reference TRBV7-2 and TRBJ1-5, the full variable domain reads GAGVSQSPSNKVTEKGKDVELRCDPISGHTALYWYRQSLGQGLEFLIYFQGNSAPDKSGLPSDRFSAERTGGSVSTLTIQRTQQEDSAVYLCASSLGPNQPQHFGDGTRLSIL.

The chain has TRBV9 and TRBJ2-5, with D hard to call. The CDR3 has 14 residues. The ends were cut back, 5 bases at V and 4 bases at J, with 15 bases in the middle. Germline V gene data show CDR1 as SGDLS and CDR2 as YYNGEE. CDR3 in amino acids: CASSNGPSGETQYF. DNA for the CDR3: TGTGCCAGCAGTAATGGTCCCTCGGGAGAGACCCAGTACTTC.

In regard to this clone: The DNA is omitted, as the CDR3 cannot be located on it reliably, and the CDR3 follows TCRdb's listing. This CDR3 reads CASSKVGQGNTEAFF. This chain links TRBV21-1 with TRBJ1-1; the D segment call TRBD1 is taken from the table without a DNA check. TRBV21-1 has pseudogene status. Termini included, the CDR3 measures 15 amino acids.

This clone was seen a single time. This rearrangement joins TRBV7-2 to TRBJ1-1; weak D call: TRBD1 (5 bases). V shed 4 bases and J shed 6 bases, with 12 bases lying between them. Germline CDR1 reads SGHTA; CDR2 reads FQGNSA. The length of the CDR3 is 13 residues. The CDR3 DNA follows: TGTGCCAGCAGCTCTAGGGGCGCCTCTGAAGCTTTCTTT. Translating gives CASSSRGASEAFF.

V gene TRBV9 combines with J gene TRBJ2-1; TRBD2 agrees at 8 bases. Germline CDR1 SGDLS, CDR2 YYNGEE. The CDR3 has 16 residues. V dropped 0 bases and J dropped 4; count of bases not matched to a gene: 6. CDR3: CASSVGGSGNYNEQFF. CDR3 nucleotide sequence: TGTGCCAGCAGCGTAGGGGGTAGCGGGAATTACAATGAGCAGTTCTTC.

The chain has TRBV24-1 and TRBJ2-1, with D perhaps matching TRBD2 (5 bases). From germline, CDR1 is KGHDR and CDR2 SFDVKD. The germline V and J ends were trimmed by 4 bases and 4 bases, with 13 bases remaining between them. The CDR3 loop spans 15 amino acids. CDR3 in DNA: TGTGCCACCAGTGAAGCGGCCCCTCCTTACAATGAGCAGTTCTTC. Protein product: CATSEAAPPYNEQFF.

This chain joins TRBV24-1 and TRBJ2-5; TRBD1 matches 8 bases. Germline CDR1 and CDR2: KGHDR and SFDVKD. This CDR3 has 13 residues. The trim removed 10 bases at V and 5 bases at J, leaving 8 bases unmatched. CDR3 protein: CATQGTGGETQYF. The CDR3, as DNA: TGTGCCACTCAGGGGACAGGCGGGGAGACCCAGTACTTC.

The chain recombines TRBV5-1 with TRBJ1-1; TRBD1 agrees at 7 bases. The CDR3 extends over 16 amino acids. V gave up 5 bases and J gave up 2 bases; unmatched junction bases: 12. Germline-derived CDR1 and CDR2 are SGHRS and YFSETQ. CDR3 bases: TGCGCCAGCAGGCTAGTACCGGGACAGACAAACACTGAAGCTTTCTTT. It is translated as CASRLVPGQTNTEAFF.

V gene TRBV30 combines with J gene TRBJ1-1; TRBD1 might be the D (6 bases). The CDR3 loop spans 13 amino acids. Germline CDR1 is GTSNPN and CDR2 is SVGIG (reference sequence). The ends were cut back, 3 bases at V and 4 bases at J, with 12 bases in the middle. CDR3 loop: CAWSRTASTEAFF. CDR3 bases: TGTGCCTGGAGCAGGACAGCAAGCACTGAAGCTTTCTTT.

The V and J genes are TRBV6-5 and TRBJ1-2; tentative D call: TRBD1 (6 bases). This CDR3 contains 14 residues. V dropped 10 bases and J dropped 6 bases, with 21 bases sitting between them. CDR1 MNHEY and CDR2 SVGAGI come from the germline V gene. The DNA of the CDR3 is TGTGCCACCCTCCGAGGGGGGGGCGAGAATGGCTACACCTTC. It codes for CATLRGGGENGYTF.

The chain links TRBV19 to TRBJ2-3; a possible D gene is TRBD1 (6 bases). CDR3 size: 15 residues. V dropped 4 bases and J dropped 2 bases, with 13 bases sitting between them. Germline lookup yields CDR1 LNHDA and CDR2 SQIVND (reference sequence). CDR3 sequence reads: CASSRRGHATDTQYF. The CDR3 DNA sequence: TGTGCCAGTAGTAGACGGGGACATGCCACAGATACGCAGTATTTT.

The DNA for the CDR3 is TGTGCCAGCAGCTTATCTGCGGGACCAGAGACCCAGTACTTC. Protein sequence: CASSLSAGPETQYF. This chain connects TRBV7-2 to TRBJ2-5; tentative D call: TRBD2 (6 bases). Germline V CDR1 and CDR2: SGHTA, FQGNSA. V lost 2 bases, J lost 4 bases, and 11 bases lay in between. The CDR3 contains 14 residues.

The chain uses TRBV11-3 and TRBJ2-7; TRBD1 is a possible D gene (6 bases). This CDR3 contains 14 residues. Germline-derived CDR1 and CDR2 are SGHNT and YENEEA. V was shortened by 1 base and J by 8 bases, with 15 bases between the two germline ends. CDR3 sequence: CASSLVPGVEKQYF. In DNA, the CDR3 is TGTGCCAGCAGCTTAGTTCCAGGGGTAGAGAAGCAGTACTTC.

In its sample, this clone was seen once. The J gene is TRBJ1-1, the V gene TRBV28; 7 bases are a match to TRBD1. After removal of 6 bases from V and 4 bases from J, the junction contained 17 bases not matched to a gene. The length of the CDR3 is 17 residues. Germline-derived CDR1 and CDR2 are MDHEN and SYDVKM. This CDR3 is CASSLIATGRIGTEAFF. The CDR3 nucleotides are TGTGCCAGCAGCTTAATTGCGACAGGGAGGATTGGCACTGAAGCTTTCTTT.

This clone was found once. The rearrangement joins TRBV25-1 to TRBJ2-1; 8 bases agree with TRBD1. Losses at the gene ends were 7 bases for V and 6 bases for J; bases not matched to a gene: 14. CDR1 MGHDK and CDR2 SYGVNS come from the germline V gene. The CDR3 is made up of 16 amino acids. The CDR3 DNA reads TGTGCCAGCATGGGGGCACCGGGACAGGCGGGCAATGAGCAGTTCTTC. Protein sequence: CASMGAPGQAGNEQFF.

The rearrangement links TRBV11-3 to TRBJ1-5; D call uncertain. The germline CDR1 and CDR2 sequences are SGHNT and YENEEA. The V and J ends lost 1 base and 5 bases respectively, with 6 bases between them. The CDR3 extends over 13 amino acids. The CDR3 region is CASSLGTDQPQHF. CDR3 coding DNA: TGTGCCAGCAGCTTAGGTACTGATCAGCCCCAGCATTTT.

The chain couples TRBV29-1 to TRBJ1-6; 7 bases map to TRBD1. From germline, CDR1 is SQVTM and CDR2 ANQGSEA. CDR3 size: 13 residues. J was trimmed by 7 bases and V by 6 bases; bases with no gene match: 6. The DNA of the CDR3 is TGCAGCGTAGCACAGGGGTGGAATTCACCCCTCCACTTT. It yields the protein CSVAQGWNSPLHF. The full variable domain, in which reference TRBV29-1 and TRBJ1-6 provide the parts outside the CDR3, is SAVISQKPSRDICQRGTSLTIQCQVDSQVTMMFWYRQQPGQSLTLIATANQGSEATYESGFVIDKFPISRPNLTFSTLTVSNMSPEDSSIYLCSVAQGWNSPLHFGNGTRLTVT.

The rearrangement links TRBV3-1 (or the pseudogene TRBV3-2) to TRBJ2-3; 11 bases map to TRBD2. The germline gives CDR1 LGHDT, CDR2 YNNKEL (reference sequence). V dropped 1 base and J dropped 0; count of bases not matched to a gene: 0. CDR3 length equals 16 residues. The CDR3 is CASSQVAGGSTDTQYF. DNA for the CDR3: TGTGCCAGCAGCCAAGTAGCGGGAGGGAGCACAGATACGCAGTATTTT.

The table lists this clone with a few counts. The gene calls are TRBV24-1 and TRBJ2-5, with D uncertain. The germline gives CDR1 KGHDR, CDR2 SFDVKD. V was trimmed by 3 bases and J by 5 bases, leaving 9 bases between them. The CDR3 runs to 13 residues. In nucleotides, the CDR3 is TGTGCCACCAGTGATCTAGTTTCGGAGACCCAGTACTTC. It encodes CATSDLVSETQYF.

V gene TRBV2 combines with J gene TRBJ1-2; maybe TRBD1 (6 bases). V was pared by 6 bases and J by 8 bases, with 19 bases between. CDR1 is SNHLY and CDR2 is FYNNEI in the germline V gene. The CDR3 has 14 amino acids. The CDR3 reads CASRDQGLSAGYTF. CDR3 DNA: TGTGCCAGCAGGGACCAGGGGCTATCCGCGGGCTACACCTTC. The whole variable domain, remainder taken from reference TRBV2 and TRBJ1-2, is EPEVTQTPSHQVTQMGQEVILRCVPISNHLYFYWYRQILGQKVEFLVSFYNNEISEKSEIFDDQFSVERPDGSNFTLKIRSTKLEDSAMYFCASRDQGLSAGYTFGSGTRLTVV.

The genes are TRBV6-4 and TRBJ2-5; 11 bases map to TRBD1. This CDR3 has 19 residues. Germline CDR1 reads MRHNA; CDR2 reads SNTAGT. V was clipped by 0 bases and J by 3 bases; unmatched bases: 12. This CDR3 reads CASSDSGIKGDRGEETQYF. The CDR3 bases are TGTGCCAGCAGTGACTCTGGAATAAAGGGGGACAGGGGGGAAGAGACCCAGTACTTC.

The V call is TRBV3-1 (or the pseudogene TRBV3-2), the J call TRBJ1-2; 10 nucleotides align to TRBD1. V shed 3 bases and J 8 bases; nucleotides not matched to a gene: 6. The CDR3 is made up of 14 amino acids. Germline V gene data show CDR1 as LGHDT and CDR2 as YNNKEL (reference sequence). CDR3 bases: TGTGCCAGCAGCCAGGGGCGGGACAGGGGAGGCTACACCTTC. This sequence encodes CASSQGRDRGGYTF.